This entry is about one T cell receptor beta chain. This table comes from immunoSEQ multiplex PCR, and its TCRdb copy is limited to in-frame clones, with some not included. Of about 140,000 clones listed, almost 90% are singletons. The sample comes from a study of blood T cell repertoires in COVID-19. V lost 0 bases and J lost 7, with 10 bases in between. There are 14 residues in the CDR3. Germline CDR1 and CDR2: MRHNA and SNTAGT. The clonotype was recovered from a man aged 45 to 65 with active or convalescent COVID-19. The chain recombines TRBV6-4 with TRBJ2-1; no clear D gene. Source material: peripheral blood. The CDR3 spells CASSDSGSLNEQFF. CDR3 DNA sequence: TGTGCCAGCAGTGACTCAGGTAGCTTAAATGAGCAGTTCTTC.